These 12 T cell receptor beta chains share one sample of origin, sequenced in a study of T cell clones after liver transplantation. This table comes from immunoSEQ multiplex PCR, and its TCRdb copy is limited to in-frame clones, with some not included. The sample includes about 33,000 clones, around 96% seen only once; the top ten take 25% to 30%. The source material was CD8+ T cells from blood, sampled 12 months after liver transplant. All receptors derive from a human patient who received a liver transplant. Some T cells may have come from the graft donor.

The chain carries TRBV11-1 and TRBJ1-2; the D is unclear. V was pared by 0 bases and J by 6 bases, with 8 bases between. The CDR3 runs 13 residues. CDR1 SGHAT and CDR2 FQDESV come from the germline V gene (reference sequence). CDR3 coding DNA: TGTGCCAGCAGCTTAGCGGGGTTACATGGCTACACCTTC. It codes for CASSLAGLHGYTF. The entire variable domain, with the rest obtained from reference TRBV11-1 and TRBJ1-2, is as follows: EAEVAQSPRYKITEKSQAVAFWCDPISGHATLYWYRQILGQGPELLVQFQDESVVDDSQLPKDRFSAERLKGVDSTLKIQPAELGDSAMYLCASSLAGLHGYTFGSGTRLTVV.

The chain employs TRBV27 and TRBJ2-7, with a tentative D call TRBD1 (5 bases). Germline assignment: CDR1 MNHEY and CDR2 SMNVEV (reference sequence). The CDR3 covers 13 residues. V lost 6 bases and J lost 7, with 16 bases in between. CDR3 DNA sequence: TGTGCCAGCAGCCCGGACACGGCTCGTGAGCAGTACTTC. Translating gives CASSPDTAREQYF.

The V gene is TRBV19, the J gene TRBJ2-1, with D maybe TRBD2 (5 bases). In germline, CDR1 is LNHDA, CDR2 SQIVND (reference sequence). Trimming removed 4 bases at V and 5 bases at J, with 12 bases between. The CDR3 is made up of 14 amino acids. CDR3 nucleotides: TGTGCCAGTAGTACAAAGGACTGGGACAATGAGCAGTTCTTC. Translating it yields CASSTKDWDNEQFF.

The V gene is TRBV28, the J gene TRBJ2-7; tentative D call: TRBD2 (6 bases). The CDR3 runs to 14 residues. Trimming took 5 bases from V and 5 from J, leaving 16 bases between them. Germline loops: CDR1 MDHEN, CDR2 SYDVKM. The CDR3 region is CASSPGLPGDEQYF. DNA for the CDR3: TGTGCCAGCAGTCCGGGACTCCCGGGGGACGAGCAGTACTTC. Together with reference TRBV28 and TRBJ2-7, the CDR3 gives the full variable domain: DVKVTQSSRYLVKRTGEKVFLECVQDMDHENMFWYRQDPGLGLRLIYFSYDVKMKEKGDIPEGYSVSREKKERFSLILESASTNQTSMYLCASSPGLPGDEQYFGPGTRLTVT.

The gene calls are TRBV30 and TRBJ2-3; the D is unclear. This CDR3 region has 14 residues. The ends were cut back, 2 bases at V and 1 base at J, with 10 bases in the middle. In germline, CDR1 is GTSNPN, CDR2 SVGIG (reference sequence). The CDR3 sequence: CAWSFSAGTDTQYF. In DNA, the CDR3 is TGTGCCTGGAGTTTCTCGGCAGGCACAGATACGCAGTATTTT.

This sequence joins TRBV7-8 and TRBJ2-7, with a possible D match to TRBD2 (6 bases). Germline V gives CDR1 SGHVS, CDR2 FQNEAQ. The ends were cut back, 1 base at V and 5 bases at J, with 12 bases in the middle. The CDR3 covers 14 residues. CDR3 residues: CASSLGGGGNEQYF. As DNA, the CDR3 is TGTGCCAGCAGCTTAGGTGGAGGAGGGAACGAGCAGTACTTC.

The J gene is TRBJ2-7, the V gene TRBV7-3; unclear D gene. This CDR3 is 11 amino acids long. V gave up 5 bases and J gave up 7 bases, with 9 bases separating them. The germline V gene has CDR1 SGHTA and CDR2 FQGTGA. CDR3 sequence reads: CASSLSSEQYF. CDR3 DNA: TGTGCCAGCAGCCTATCTTCGGAGCAGTACTTC.

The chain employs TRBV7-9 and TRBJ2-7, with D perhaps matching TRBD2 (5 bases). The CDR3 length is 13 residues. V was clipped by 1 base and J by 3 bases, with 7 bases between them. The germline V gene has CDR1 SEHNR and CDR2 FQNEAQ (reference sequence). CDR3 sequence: CASSLVEVYEQYF. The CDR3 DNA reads TGTGCCAGCAGCTTAGTGGAGGTCTACGAGCAGTACTTC.

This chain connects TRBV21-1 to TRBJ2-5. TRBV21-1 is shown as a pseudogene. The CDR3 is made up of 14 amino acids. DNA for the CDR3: TGTGCCAGCATCCGACCTGGGTTGTGGGAGACCCAGTACTTC. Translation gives CASIRPGLWETQYF.

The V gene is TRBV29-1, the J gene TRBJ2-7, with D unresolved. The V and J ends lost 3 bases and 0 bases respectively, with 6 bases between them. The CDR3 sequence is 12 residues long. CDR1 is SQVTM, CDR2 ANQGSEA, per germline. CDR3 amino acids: CSVELGSYEQYF. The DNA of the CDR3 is TGCAGCGTTGAGCTGGGCTCCTACGAGCAGTACTTC.

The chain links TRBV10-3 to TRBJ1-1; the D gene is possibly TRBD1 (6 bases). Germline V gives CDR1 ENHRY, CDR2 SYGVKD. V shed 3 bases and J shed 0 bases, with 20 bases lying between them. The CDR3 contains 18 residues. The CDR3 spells CAISDGVRDINMNTEAFF. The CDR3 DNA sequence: TGTGCCATCAGTGATGGGGTCCGGGACATCAACATGAACACTGAAGCTTTCTTT.

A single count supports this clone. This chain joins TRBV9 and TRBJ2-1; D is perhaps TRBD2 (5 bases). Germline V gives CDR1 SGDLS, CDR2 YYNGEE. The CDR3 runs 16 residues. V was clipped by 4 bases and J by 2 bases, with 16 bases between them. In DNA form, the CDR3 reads TGTGCCAGCAGCAAATCGAGCGAGGGAGCCTACAATGAGCAGTTCTTC. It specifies CASSKSSEGAYNEQFF.